A selection of T cell receptor beta chains follows, all from one sample in a study of shared clonotypes between healthy human individuals. Clones were sequenced by immunoSEQ multiplex PCR, and TCRdb holds only the in-frame ones, with some missing. The repertoire holds millions of clones, with over 90% as singletons. The sequencing input was naive CD4+ T cells from PBMCs. These receptor sequences come from a man aged 18 to 29 in good health. Some clones in this sample may be carry-over from other donors' samples. CDR3s include the opening cysteine and the closing phenylalanine or tryptophan. A D gene is named only where the DNA matches it firmly. Not every row has a clone size; where given, it reads once, few, many or a size class.

NA	NA	TRBV19	TRBJ1-1	CASSIGQGMTEAFF	TGTGCCAGTAGTATTGGGCAGGGGATGACTGAAGCTTTCTTT
TRBD2	NA	TRBV5-4	TRBJ2-3	CASSLVFGREGLNTQYF	TGTGCCAGCAGCTTGGTGTTCGGGCGGGAGGGCCTGAATACGCAGTATTTT
NA	NA	TRBV5-1	TRBJ1-3	CASSLGLTLSGNTIYF	TGCGCCAGCAGCTTGGGGCTAACACTCTCTGGAAACACCATATATTTT
TRBD1	NA	TRBV18	TRBJ1-2	CASEPGQGNFGYTF	TGTGCCAGCGAACCTGGACAGGGAAATTTTGGCTACACCTTC
NA	NA	TRBV28	TRBJ2-7	CASSPGLTRPYEQYF	TGTGCCAGCAGCCCCGGCTTGACTAGACCTTACGAGCAGTACTTC
TRBD2	NA	TRBV5-1	TRBJ2-7	CASTRTSGSQTPYEQYF	TGCGCCAGCACCAGGACTAGCGGGAGCCAAACCCCCTACGAGCAGTACTTC
NA	NA	TRBV18	TRBJ2-7	CASSPSSPWEQYF	TGTGCCAGCTCACCGAGCTCACCGTGGGAGCAGTACTTC
NA	NA	TRBV2	TRBJ2-2	CASSGDSNTGELFF	TGTGCCAGCAGTGGCGACAGTAACACCGGGGAGCTGTTTTTT
TRBD1	NA	TRBV2	TRBJ2-1	CASSVGQGLYNEQFF	TGTGCCAGCAGTGTTGGACAGGGGTTGTACAATGAGCAGTTCTTC
NA	NA	TRBV28	TRBJ2-1	CASSLDNEQFF	TGTGCCAGCAGTTTAGACAATGAGCAGTTCTTC
TRBD2	NA	TRBV18	TRBJ2-1	CASSPGLLPYNEQFF	TGTGCCAGCTCACCGGGACTACTGCCCTACAATGAGCAGTTCTTC
NA	NA	TRBV4-1	TRBJ2-7	CASSQGPSFSEQYF	TGCGCCAGCAGCCAAGGGCCAAGTTTCTCCGAGCAGTACTTC
NA	NA	TRBV5-4	TRBJ1-2	CASSLGVLRGSYGYTF	TGTGCCAGCAGCTTGGGTGTCCTCAGAGGCTCCTATGGCTACACCTTC
TRBD1	NA	TRBV7-2	TRBJ2-1	CASSPRTGMANEQFF	TGTGCCAGCAGCCCTAGGACAGGGATGGCAAATGAGCAGTTCTTC
NA	NA	TRBV6-1	TRBJ2-3	CASSPFSSTDTQYF	TGTGCCAGCTCACCCTTCTCTAGCACAGATACGCAGTATTTT
NA	NA	TRBV5-5	TRBJ2-1	CASSLGVSNEQFF	TGTGCCAGCAGCTTGGGAGTCAGCAATGAGCAGTTCTTC
NA	NA	TRBV7-9	TRBJ2-7	CASSPTGGTGEQYF	TGTGCCAGCAGCCCAACCGGGGGTACGGGCGAGCAGTACTTC
NA	once	TRBV5-6	TRBJ1-3	CASSLVGDLISGNTIYF	TGTGCCAGCAGCTTGGTTGGGGACCTAATCTCTGGAAACACCATATATTTT
NA	NA	TRBV9	TRBJ2-3	CASSPKFADTQYF	TGTGCCAGCAGCCCTAAATTTGCAGATACGCAGTATTTT
NA	NA	TRBV30	TRBJ2-1	CAWRRLVAGEQFF	TGTGCCTGGAGACGACTAGTGGCAGGTGAGCAGTTCTTC
TRBD1	few	TRBV9	TRBJ1-5	CASSVQGTDQPQHF	TGTGCCAGCAGCGTACAGGGGACAGATCAGCCCCAGCATTTT
TRBD1	NA	TRBV5-1	TRBJ1-4	CASSSEGARGVLFF	TGCGCCAGCAGCTCCGAGGGGGCGCGGGGTGTACTGTTTTTT
NA	NA	TRBV2	TRBJ1-2	CASMAPGMYSHRYGYTF	TGTGCCAGCATGGCCCCTGGCATGTACAGCCACCGATATGGCTACACCTTC
TRBD2	NA	TRBV4-3	TRBJ2-1	CASSQEASGRANNEQFF	TGCGCCAGCAGCCAAGAGGCTAGCGGGAGGGCGAACAATGAGCAGTTCTTC
NA	NA	TRBV19	TRBJ2-7	CASSIGRRQYF	TGTGCCAGTAGTATTGGGAGGAGGCAGTACTTC
NA	once	TRBV5-1	TRBJ1-2	CASSLAAGAYYGYTF	TGCGCCAGCAGCTTGGCGGCAGGGGCTTACTATGGCTACACCTTC
NA	NA	TRBV5-1	TRBJ1-1	CASSRGTEAMNTEAFF	TGCGCCAGCAGCCGAGGGACGGAAGCGATGAACACTGAAGCTTTCTTT
NA	NA	TRBV5-4	TRBJ1-2	CASSLLRTANYGYTF	TGTGCCAGCAGCCTACTACGAACGGCTAACTATGGCTACACCTTC
NA	once	TRBV18	TRBJ2-2	CASSLGTAYTGELFF	TGTGCCAGCTCACTCGGGACCGCCTACACCGGGGAGCTGTTTTTT
NA	NA	TRBV6-1	TRBJ2-2	CASLRGYTGELFF	TGTGCCAGCCTCAGGGGCTACACCGGGGAGCTGTTTTTT
TRBD1	NA	TRBV18	TRBJ2-2	CASSKGQGNTGELFF	TGTGCCAGCTCGAAGGGACAGGGGAACACCGGGGAGCTGTTTTTT
NA	NA	TRBV20-1	TRBJ2-1	CSASGAAEQFF	TGCAGTGCTAGTGGGGCAGCTGAGCAGTTCTTC
TRBD1	NA	TRBV6-5	TRBJ1-5	CASSYSAGGASQPQHF	TGTGCCAGCAGTTACTCGGCAGGGGGCGCATCTCAGCCCCAGCATTTT
TRBD2	NA	TRBV4-1	TRBJ2-6	CASSQGLAYTGANVLTF	TGCGCCAGCAGTCAGGGACTAGCTTATACTGGGGCCAACGTCCTGACTTTC
TRBD2	NA	TRBV28	TRBJ2-7	CASSPSGISYEQYF	TGTGCCAGCAGTCCTAGCGGGATCTCCTACGAGCAGTACTTC
TRBD1	NA	TRBV19	TRBJ2-7	CASSTQHRGSTYEQYF	TGTGCCAGTAGTACCCAGCACAGGGGGTCTACCTACGAGCAGTACTTC
NA	NA	TRBV5-4	TRBJ1-2	CASSFEKGYGYTF	TGTGCCAGCAGCTTTGAGAAGGGATATGGCTACACCTTC
TRBD1	NA	TRBV27	TRBJ2-3	CASSPRQGVVTDTQYF	TGTGCCAGCAGTCCGCGACAGGGGGTGGTCACAGATACGCAGTATTTT
NA	NA	TRBV5-1	TRBJ2-7	CASSLRGRSYEQYF	TGCGCCAGCAGCCTCCGGGGGCGCTCCTACGAGCAGTACTTC
TRBD1	NA	TRBV30	TRBJ2-7	CAWTGQVLREQYF	TGTGCCTGGACGGGACAGGTCCTACGGGAGCAGTACTTC
NA	NA	TRBV4-1	TRBJ2-3	CASSQEPPGAFLDTQYF	TGCGCCAGCAGCCAAGAGCCCCCGGGGGCTTTTCTAGATACGCAGTATTTT
NA	NA	TRBV14	TRBJ2-5	CASSPRGLQETQYF	TGTGCCAGCAGTCCTCGAGGGCTCCAAGAGACCCAGTACTTC
NA	NA	TRBV28	TRBJ2-3	CASSSPLGLSGTDTQYF	TGTGCCAGCAGCTCCCCATTGGGTCTATCCGGCACAGATACGCAGTATTTT
TRBD1	NA	TRBV6-5	TRBJ2-7	CASSYTTGGPYEQYF	TGTGCCAGCAGTTACACGACAGGGGGACCTTACGAGCAGTACTTC
NA	NA	TRBV13	TRBJ2-3	CAGTARGTDTQYF	TGTGCAGGGACTGCCAGGGGGACAGATACGCAGTATTTT
NA	few	TRBV20-1	TRBJ2-3	CSAGDPIAQYF	TGCAGTGCTGGGGACCCGATTGCGCAGTATTTT
NA	NA	TRBV30	TRBJ2-2	CAWSPGLSGLNTGELFF	TGTGCCTGGAGTCCTGGCTTGAGCGGGCTGAACACCGGGGAGCTGTTTTTT
NA	NA	TRBV11-3	TRBJ2-2	CASSLDLGKLFF	TGTGCCAGCAGCTTAGATTTGGGGAAGCTGTTTTTT